This T cell receptor beta chain was sequenced during a study of post-analysis software for immune sequencing data. Whole-study findings and limits: The five TRBV segments detected at higher frequency in patients than in controls included TRBV5-6, TRBV5-1 and TRBV20-1. Batch-matched samples strongly co-clustered by F measure.

Incorporated into the TCR beta cDNA libraries were unique molecular identifiers, which served to reduce PCR and sequencing biases. TCRdb recomputed calls from the PCR reads with MiXCR, one row per CDR3 protein. The profile covers about 260,000 distinct CDR3 sequences, with roughly a third appearing a single time and approximately 4.6% taken by the ten largest. Trimming removed 2 bases at V and 3 bases at J, with 7 bases between. The CDR3 runs 13 residues. From germline, CDR1 is MNHEY and CDR2 SVGEGT. This clonotype was seen at least ten times. What it binds is unknown. Specimen: blood. The clonotype comes from a girl aged 10 to 17 with multiple sclerosis. The chain has TRBV6-2 or TRBV6-3 and TRBJ2-5; D may be TRBD2 (5 bases). The CDR3 here is CASSYAGKETQYF. The CDR3 DNA reads TGTGCCAGCAGTTACGCCGGGAAAGAGACCCAGTACTTC.